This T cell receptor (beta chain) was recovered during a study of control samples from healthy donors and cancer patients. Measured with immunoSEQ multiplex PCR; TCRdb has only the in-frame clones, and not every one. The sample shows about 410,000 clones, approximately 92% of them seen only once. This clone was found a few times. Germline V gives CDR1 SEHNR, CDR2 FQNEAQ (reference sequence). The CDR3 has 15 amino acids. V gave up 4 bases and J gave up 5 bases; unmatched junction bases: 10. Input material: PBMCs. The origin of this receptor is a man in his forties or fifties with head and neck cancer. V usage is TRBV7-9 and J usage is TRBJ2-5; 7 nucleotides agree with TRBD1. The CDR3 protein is CASSSQSTGLETQYF. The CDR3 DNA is TGTGCCAGCAGCTCCCAGTCGACAGGGTTGGAGACCCAGTACTTC.